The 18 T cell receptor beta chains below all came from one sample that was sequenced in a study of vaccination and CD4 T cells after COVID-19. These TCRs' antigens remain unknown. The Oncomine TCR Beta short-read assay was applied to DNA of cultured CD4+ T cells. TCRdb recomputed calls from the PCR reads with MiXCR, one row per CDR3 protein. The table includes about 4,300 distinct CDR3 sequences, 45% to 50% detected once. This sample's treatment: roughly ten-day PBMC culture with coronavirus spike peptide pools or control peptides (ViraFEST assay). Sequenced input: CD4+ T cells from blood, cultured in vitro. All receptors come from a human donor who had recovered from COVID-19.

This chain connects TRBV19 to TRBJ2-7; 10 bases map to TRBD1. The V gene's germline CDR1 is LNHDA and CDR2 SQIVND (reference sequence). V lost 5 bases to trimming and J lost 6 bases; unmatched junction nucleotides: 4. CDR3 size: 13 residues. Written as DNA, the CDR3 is TGTGCCAGTAGTTTCGACAGGGGGCGCGAGCAGTACTTC. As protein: CASSFDRGREQYF.

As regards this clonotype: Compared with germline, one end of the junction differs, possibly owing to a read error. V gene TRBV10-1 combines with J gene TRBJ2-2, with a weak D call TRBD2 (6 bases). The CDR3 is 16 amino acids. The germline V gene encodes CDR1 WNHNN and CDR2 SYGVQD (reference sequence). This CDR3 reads CASSDWSVGTTGGLFF. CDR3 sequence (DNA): TGCGCCAGCAGTGATTGGTCCGTCGGAACAACCGGGGGGCTGTTTTTT.

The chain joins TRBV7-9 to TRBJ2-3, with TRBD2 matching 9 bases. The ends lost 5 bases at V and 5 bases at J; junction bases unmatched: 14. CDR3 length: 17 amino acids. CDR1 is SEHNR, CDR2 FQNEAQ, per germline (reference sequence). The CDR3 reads CASSTYFLAGRGDTQYF. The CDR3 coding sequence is TGTGCCAGCAGCACCTACTTCCTAGCGGGGAGGGGAGATACGCAGTATTTT. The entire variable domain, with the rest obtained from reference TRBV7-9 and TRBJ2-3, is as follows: DTGVSQNPRHKITKRGQNVTFRCDPISEHNRLYWYRQTLGQGPEFLTYFQNEAQLEKSRLLSDRFSAERPKGSFSTLEIQRTEQGDSAMYLCASSTYFLAGRGDTQYFGPGTRLTVL.

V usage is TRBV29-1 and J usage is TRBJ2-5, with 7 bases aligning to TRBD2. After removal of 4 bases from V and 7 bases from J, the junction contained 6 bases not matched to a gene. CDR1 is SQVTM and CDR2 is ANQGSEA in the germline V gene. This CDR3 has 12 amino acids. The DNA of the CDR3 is TGCAGCGTTGGGGACTACTCGGGGACCCAGTACTTC. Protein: CSVGDYSGTQYF. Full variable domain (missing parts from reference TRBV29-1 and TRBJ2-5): SAVISQKPSRDICQRGTSLTIQCQVDSQVTMMFWYRQQPGQSLTLIATANQGSEATYESGFVIDKFPISRPNLTFSTLTVSNMSPEDSSIYLCSVGDYSGTQYFGPGTRLLVL.

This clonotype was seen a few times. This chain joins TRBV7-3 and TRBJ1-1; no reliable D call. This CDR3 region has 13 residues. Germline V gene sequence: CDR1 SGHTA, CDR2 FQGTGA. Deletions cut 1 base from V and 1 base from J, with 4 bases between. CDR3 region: CASSLITNTEAFF. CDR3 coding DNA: TGTGCCAGCAGCTTAATAACGAACACTGAAGCTTTCTTT.

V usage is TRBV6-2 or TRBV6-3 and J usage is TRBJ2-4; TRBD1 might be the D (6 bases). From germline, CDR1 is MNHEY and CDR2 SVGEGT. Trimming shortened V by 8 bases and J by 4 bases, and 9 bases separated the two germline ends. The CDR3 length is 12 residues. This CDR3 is CASGGRKNIQYF. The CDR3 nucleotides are TGTGCCAGCGGGGGCAGAAAAAACATTCAGTACTTC.

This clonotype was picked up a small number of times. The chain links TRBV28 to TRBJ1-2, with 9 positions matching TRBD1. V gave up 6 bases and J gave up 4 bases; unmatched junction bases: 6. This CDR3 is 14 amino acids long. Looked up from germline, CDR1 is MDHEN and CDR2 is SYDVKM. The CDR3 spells CASRTPGQGYGYTF. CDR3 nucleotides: TGTGCCAGCAGAACCCCGGGACAGGGCTATGGCTACACCTTC.

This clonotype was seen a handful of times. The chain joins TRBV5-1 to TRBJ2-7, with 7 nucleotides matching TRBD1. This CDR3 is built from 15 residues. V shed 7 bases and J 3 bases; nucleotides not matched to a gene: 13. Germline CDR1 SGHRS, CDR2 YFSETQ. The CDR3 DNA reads TGCGCCAGCCAACCTTCTGGACAGGAGCACTACGAGCAGTACTTC. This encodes CASQPSGQEHYEQYF.

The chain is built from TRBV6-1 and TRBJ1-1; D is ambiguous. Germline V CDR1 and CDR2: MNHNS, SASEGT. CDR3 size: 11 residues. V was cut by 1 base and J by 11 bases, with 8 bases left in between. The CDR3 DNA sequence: TGTGCCAGCAGTGAAGTGGATCGGGCTTTCTTT. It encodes CASSEVDRAFF.

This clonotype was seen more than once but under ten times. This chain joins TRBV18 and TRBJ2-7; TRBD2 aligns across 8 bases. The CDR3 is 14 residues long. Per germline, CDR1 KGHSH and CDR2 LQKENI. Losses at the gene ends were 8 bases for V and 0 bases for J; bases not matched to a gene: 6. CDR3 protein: CASTIAGFSYEQYF. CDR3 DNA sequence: TGTGCCAGCACCATAGCGGGGTTCTCCTACGAGCAGTACTTC.

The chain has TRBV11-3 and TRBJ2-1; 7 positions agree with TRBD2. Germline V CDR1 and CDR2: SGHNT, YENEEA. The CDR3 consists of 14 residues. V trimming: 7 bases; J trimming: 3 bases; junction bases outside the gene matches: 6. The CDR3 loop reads CASTPGLFYNEQFF. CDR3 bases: TGTGCCAGCACCCCGGGACTATTCTACAATGAGCAGTTCTTC.

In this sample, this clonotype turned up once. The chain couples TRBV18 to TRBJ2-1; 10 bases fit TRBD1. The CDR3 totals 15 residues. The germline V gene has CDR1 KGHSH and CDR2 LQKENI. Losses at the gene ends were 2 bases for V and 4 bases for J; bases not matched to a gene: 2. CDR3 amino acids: CASSPWDRGYNEQFF. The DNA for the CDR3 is TGTGCCAGCTCACCATGGGACAGGGGATACAATGAGCAGTTCTTC.

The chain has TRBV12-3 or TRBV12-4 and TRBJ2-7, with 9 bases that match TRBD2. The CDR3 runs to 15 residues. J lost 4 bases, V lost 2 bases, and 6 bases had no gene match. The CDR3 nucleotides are TGTGCCAGCAGTTTATGGGCTAGCGGGAAGTACGAGCAGTACTTC. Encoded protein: CASSLWASGKYEQYF.

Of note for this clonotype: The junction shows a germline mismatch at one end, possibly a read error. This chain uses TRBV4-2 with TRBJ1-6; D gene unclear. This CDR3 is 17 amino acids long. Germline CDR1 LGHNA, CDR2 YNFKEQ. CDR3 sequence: CASSHDTGSSYNSPPHF. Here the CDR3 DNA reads TGTGCCAGCAGCCACGATACTGGTAGCTCCTATAATTCACCCCCCCACTTT.

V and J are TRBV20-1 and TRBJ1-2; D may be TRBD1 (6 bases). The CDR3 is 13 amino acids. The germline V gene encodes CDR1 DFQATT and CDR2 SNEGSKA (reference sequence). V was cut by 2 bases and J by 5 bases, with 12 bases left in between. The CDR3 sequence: CSARNDRTYGYTF. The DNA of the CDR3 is TGCAGTGCTAGAAACGACAGGACGTATGGCTACACCTTC.

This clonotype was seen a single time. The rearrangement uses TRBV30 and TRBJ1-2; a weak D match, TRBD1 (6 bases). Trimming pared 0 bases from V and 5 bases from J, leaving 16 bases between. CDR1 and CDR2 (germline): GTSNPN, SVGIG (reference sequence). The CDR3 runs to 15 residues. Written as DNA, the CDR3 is TGTGCCTGGAGTGTACCAGGGGCGTATGTATATGGCTACACCTTC. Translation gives CAWSVPGAYVYGYTF.

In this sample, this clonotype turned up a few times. In DNA form, the CDR3 reads TGTGCCAGCAGGTCCTATTCCGGGACAGGGTACTACGAGCAGTACTTC. Translating gives CASRSYSGTGYYEQYF. The chain is built from TRBV28 and TRBJ2-7, with TRBD1 matching 9 bases. After removal of 6 bases from V and 3 bases from J, the junction contained 12 bases not matched to a gene. The CDR3 is 16 amino acids. Looked up from germline, CDR1 is MDHEN and CDR2 is SYDVKM.

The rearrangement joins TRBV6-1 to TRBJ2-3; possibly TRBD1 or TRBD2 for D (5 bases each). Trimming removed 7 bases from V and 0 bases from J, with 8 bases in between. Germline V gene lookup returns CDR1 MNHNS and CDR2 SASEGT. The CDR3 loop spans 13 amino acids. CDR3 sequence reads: CASKGPSTDTQYF. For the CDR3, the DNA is TGTGCCAGCAAGGGACCTAGCACAGATACGCAGTATTTT.